This T cell receptor (beta chain) was captured by sequencing in a study of shared clonotypes between healthy human individuals. The germline gives CDR1 SGHRS, CDR2 YFSETQ. The length of the CDR3 is 16 residues. J was trimmed by 2 bases and V by 3 bases; bases with no gene match: 7. The input for sorted-subset replicate PCRs was around 0.2 ug DNA, tens of thousands of T cell genomes. The repertoire was sequenced with immunoSEQ multiplex PCR; TCRdb's copy has only in-frame clones and lacks some. The sample shows approximately 2.1 million clones, more than 85% of them seen only once. All of the donors resided in Nashville, Tennessee, and each was a Caucasian adult.

Material: naive CD4+ T cells from PBMCs. The subset denotes: CD45RA+ positively selected. This chain links TRBV5-1 with TRBJ2-1, with 8 bases identical to TRBD1. This clonotype originated in a man in his late teens or twenties in good health. Some clones in this sample may be carry-over from other donors' samples. CDR3 nucleotides: TGCGCCAGCAGCTCGCTGACAGGGGCTACCTACAATGAGCAGTTCTTC. Residues: CASSSLTGATYNEQFF.